Shown below are 12 T cell receptor beta chains from a single sample sequenced in a study of regulatory T cells in long-lasting Graves disease. Researchers made TCR beta libraries by using iRepertoire HTBI primers and running Arm-PCR on CDR3 regions. TCRdb passed the multiplex PCR reads through MiXCR, listing each CDR3 protein once. The sample has approximately 310,000 distinct CDR3 sequences, 15% to 20% seen once. As to time point: newly diagnosed GD, antithyroid drugs for less than 3 months. From PBMCs, RNA was extracted and then used to make the TCR library. The specimen was peripheral blood mononuclear cells (PBMCs), collected at new diagnosis, from a patient treated with antithyroid drugs. These receptors all come from a female donor with Graves disease.

This clonotype appeared many times. The chain carries TRBV14 and TRBJ1-1; 7 nucleotides align to TRBD1. Losses at the gene ends were 2 bases for V and 1 base for J; bases not matched to a gene: 4. This CDR3 is built from 15 residues. The V gene's germline CDR1 is SGHDN and CDR2 FVKESK. The CDR3 region has the DNA TGTGCCAGCAGCCAATTAAACAGGGGGAACACTGAAGCTTTCTTT. Translated: CASSQLNRGNTEAFF.

This clonotype was detected ten times or more. The chain uses TRBV29-1 and TRBJ1-6; maybe TRBD1 (5 bases). Trimming cost V 4 bases and J 15 bases, with 16 bases left between them. This CDR3 spans 12 amino acids. The germline gives CDR1 SQVTM, CDR2 ANQGSEA. In DNA form, the CDR3 reads TGCAGCGTTGTAAGCTGGGACGGGGACCTCCACTTT. Amino acid sequence: CSVVSWDGDLHF.

This clonotype was recorded many times. The CDR3 DNA reads as TGTGCCTGCGACGGGAACACCGGGGAGCTGTTTTTT. Its translation: CACDGNTGELFF. The chain employs TRBV30 and TRBJ2-2; D remains unclear. This CDR3 comprises 12 residues. Germline CDR1 and CDR2: GTSNPN and SVGIG (reference sequence). V was clipped by 6 bases and J by 1 base, with 6 bases between them.

This clonotype was counted only a few times. CDR3 DNA: TGTGCCAGCAGAGGCCCTCTAGCGGGGAAAACCTACGAGCAGTACTTC. Encoded protein: CASRGPLAGKTYEQYF. The chain is built from TRBV6-1 and TRBJ2-7; 9 bases map to TRBD2. CDR1 MNHNS and CDR2 SASEGT come from the germline V gene. Trimming removed 6 bases from V and 2 bases from J; junction bases left unmatched: 11. The CDR3 has 16 amino acids.

As regards this clonotype: A read error is possible here, since a much larger clone lies one base away. This chain joins TRBV27 and TRBJ2-1; 13 bases match TRBD2. The CDR3 length is 16 residues. Germline loops: CDR1 MNHEY, CDR2 SMNVEV (reference sequence). The CDR3 nucleotides are TGTGCCAGCAGCGGACTAGCGGGAGAGGGTCTGAATGAGCAGCTCTTC. This translates into CASSGLAGEGLNEQLF.

In its sample, this clonotype was seen a few times. V is TRBV28 and J is TRBJ1-5; D is unclear. Per germline, CDR1 MDHEN and CDR2 SYDVKM. V dropped 6 bases and J dropped 6 bases, with 12 bases sitting between them. The CDR3 totals 13 residues. CDR3 coding DNA: TGTGCCAGCAGCAAACTCCCACCTCAGCCCCAGCATTTT. It codes for CASSKLPPQPQHF.

At least ten counts were recorded for this clonotype. The V gene is TRBV9, the J gene TRBJ2-2; D unclear. This CDR3 comprises 14 residues. V lost 3 bases to trimming and J lost 1 base, with 7 bases between them. Germline CDR1 reads SGDLS; CDR2 reads YYNGEE. DNA for the CDR3: TGTGCCAGCAGCGCGAGACAGAACACCGGGGAGCTGTTTTTT. It specifies CASSARQNTGELFF.

The rearrangement joins TRBV6-2 or TRBV6-3 to TRBJ2-2; 7 bases match TRBD1. Germline V CDR1 and CDR2: MNHEY, SVGEGT. The CDR3 loop spans 14 amino acids. The J segment lost 2 bases and the V segment lost 10 bases, leaving 7 bases of the junction unmatched. Written as DNA, the CDR3 is TGTGCCACCCAATGGGACAGAAACACCGGGGAGCTGTTTTTT. Amino acids: CATQWDRNTGELFF.

This clonotype showed up many times. The chain has TRBV27 and TRBJ2-7; a weak D match, TRBD2 (6 bases). This CDR3 region has 13 residues. Germline V CDR1 and CDR2: MNHEY, SMNVEV (reference sequence). The V end lost 6 bases, the J end lost 0 bases, and 9 bases lay between the germline ends. The CDR3 coding sequence is TGTGCCAGCAGAGGAGGGTCCTCCTACGAGCAGTACTTC. Amino acid sequence: CASRGGSSYEQYF.

In regard to this clonotype: This likely traces to a read error, being one base from a far larger clone. This rearrangement joins TRBV2 to TRBJ2-7; D is possibly TRBD1 (7 bases). V lost 7 bases and J lost 7, with 23 bases in between. CDR3 length equals 15 residues. The germline V gene encodes CDR1 SNHLY and CDR2 FYNNEI. This CDR3 is CASTVGGGGYNEQYF. As DNA, the CDR3 is TGTGCCAGCACCGTTGGCGGAGGGGGCTACAATGAGCAGTACTTC. Using reference TRBV2 and TRBJ2-7 for the parts outside the CDR3, the full variable domain is EPEVTQTPSHQVTQMGQEVILRCVPISNHLYFYWYRQILGQKVEFLVSFYNNEISEKSEIFDDQFSVERPDGSNFTLKIRSTKLEDSAMYFCASTVGGGGYNEQYFGPGTRLTVT.

This clonotype was found many times. This rearrangement joins TRBV2 to TRBJ2-5, with 10 nucleotides matching TRBD2. The CDR3 runs to 18 residues. Per germline, CDR1 SNHLY and CDR2 FYNNEI. The J segment lost 7 bases and the V segment lost 2 bases, leaving 16 bases of the junction unmatched. The CDR3 sequence is CASSETGLAAPTIWTQYF. DNA for the CDR3: TGTGCCAGCAGTGAAACCGGACTAGCGGCCCCCACCATTTGGACCCAGTACTTC.

The sample holds a few counts of this clonotype. This chain connects TRBV6-1 to TRBJ2-1, with 7 bases aligning to TRBD2. CDR1 and CDR2 from the germline V gene are MNHNS and SASEGT. With 8 bases clipped from V and 7 bases from J, the junction kept 8 bases outside the gene matches. The CDR3 has 13 residues. The CDR3 is CASETGGSNEQFF. The CDR3 DNA sequence: TGTGCCAGCGAGACGGGAGGCTCAAATGAGCAGTTCTTC.